Listed here are 24 T cell receptor beta chains from one sample, sequenced in a study of blood T cell repertoires in COVID-19. Sequencing was performed with immunoSEQ multiplex PCR; in TCRdb, only in-frame clones are kept and a portion is missing. The table shows roughly 250,000 clones, with roughly 87% occurring only once. Sequencing input: peripheral blood. These receptors were taken from a man aged 55-75 years who had recovered from COVID-19.

The rearrangement uses TRBV9 and TRBJ1-2; 10 nucleotides agree with TRBD1. The length of the CDR3 is 17 residues. Germline CDR1 and CDR2: SGDLS and YYNGEE. The junction had 12 bases not matched to a gene; V was cut back by 4 bases and J by 3 bases. The CDR3 is CASSFRDRGPRDYGYTF. The DNA of the CDR3 is TGTGCCAGCAGCTTCCGGGACAGGGGCCCACGGGACTATGGCTACACCTTC.

CDR3 sequence reads: CASGSRTSGPYNEQFF. CDR3 sequence (DNA): TGTGCTAGTGGTTCACGGACTAGCGGTCCCTACAATGAGCAGTTCTTC. V gene TRBV12-5 combines with J gene TRBJ2-1; 10 nucleotides match TRBD2. Per germline, CDR1 LGHNT and CDR2 FRNRAP. This CDR3 has 16 residues. J was trimmed by 2 bases and V by 4 bases; bases with no gene match: 5.

The V gene is TRBV10-3, the J gene TRBJ1-2, with D unresolved. CDR1 and CDR2 (germline): ENHRY, SYGVKD. The V gene lost 5 bases and the J gene lost 10 bases, with 11 bases spanning the gap. This CDR3 region has 11 residues. CDR3 nucleotide sequence: TGTGCCATCAGTCTAACCGGTGTCTACACCTTC. It translates to CAISLTGVYTF.

J is TRBJ2-2 and V is TRBV6-7, with 7 positions matching TRBD1. TRBV6-7 is noted as an ORF with a role that remains uncertain. The CDR3 is 16 amino acids. The trim removed 0 bases at V and 6 bases at J, leaving 7 bases unmatched. In DNA form, the CDR3 reads TGTGCCAGCAGTTACTCGTGGCAGGGGGTTTCCGGGGAGCTGTTTTTT. Residues: CASSYSWQGVSGELFF.

The rearrangement joins TRBV5-1 to TRBJ2-1; D perhaps matches TRBD1 (5 bases). The CDR3 has 14 residues. Looked up from germline, CDR1 is SGHRS and CDR2 is YFSETQ. V was shortened by 7 bases and J by 0 bases, with 11 bases between the two germline ends. The CDR3 DNA reads as TGCGCCAGCCACCCAGGGTTCTCCTACAATGAGCAGTTCTTC. Its protein product is CASHPGFSYNEQFF.

The CDR3 DNA sequence: TGTGCCAGCAGCTCGAAGGGAGGTGAGCAGTTCTTC. Residues: CASSSKGGEQFF. This chain links TRBV7-9 with TRBJ2-1; possibly TRBD2 for D (6 bases). Germline-derived CDR1 and CDR2 are SEHNR and FQNEAQ (reference sequence). Trimming took 4 bases from V and 9 from J, leaving 10 bases between them. This CDR3 comprises 12 residues.

This clone has just one count. The CDR3: CASRAGQGYNNSPLHF. The DNA of the CDR3 is TGTGCCAGCAGGGCGGGACAGGGGTACAATAATTCACCCCTCCACTTT. The chain joins TRBV2 to TRBJ1-6, with 10 bases aligning to TRBD1. This CDR3 contains 16 residues. V lost 6 bases, J lost 5 bases, and 7 bases stayed unmatched. Germline CDR1 SNHLY, CDR2 FYNNEI. Looking up the rest from reference TRBV2 and TRBJ1-6 gives the full variable domain: EPEVTQTPSHQVTQMGQEVILRCVPISNHLYFYWYRQILGQKVEFLVSFYNNEISEKSEIFDDQFSVERPDGSNFTLKIRSTKLEDSAMYFCASRAGQGYNNSPLHFGNGTRLTVT.

This rearrangement joins TRBV11-2 to TRBJ1-2; 9 bases align to TRBD1. V dropped 6 bases and J dropped 8; count of bases not matched to a gene: 4. The CDR3 consists of 12 residues. Per the germline V gene, CDR1 is SGHAT and CDR2 is FQNNGV. The CDR3 sequence is CASSWDREGYTF. The CDR3 bases are TGTGCCAGCAGTTGGGACAGGGAAGGCTACACCTTC. Based on the CDR3 plus reference TRBV11-2 and TRBJ1-2, the full variable domain is EAGVAQSPRYKIIEKRQSVAFWCNPISGHATLYWYQQILGQGPKLLIQFQNNGVVDDSQLPKDRFSAERLKGVDSTLKIQPAKLEDSAVYLCASSWDREGYTFGSGTRLTVV.

The chain uses TRBV11-2 and TRBJ1-2; D unclear. V was clipped by 5 bases and J by 8 bases, with 27 bases between them. The germline gives CDR1 SGHAT, CDR2 FQNNGV. The CDR3 contains 17 residues. This CDR3 is CASSSFGLRSHYVGYTF. CDR3 sequence (DNA): TGTGCCAGCAGCAGCTTCGGGTTGCGCAGCCACTATGTGGGCTACACCTTC.

This clone was seen only a few times. This sequence joins TRBV7-6 and TRBJ2-7; D possibly corresponds to TRBD1 (6 bases). This CDR3 is 15 amino acids long. Looked up from germline, CDR1 is SGHVS and CDR2 is FNYEAQ. Trimming took 5 bases from V and 1 from J, leaving 15 bases between them. The CDR3 region is CASSKSPDSSYEQYF. Written as DNA, the CDR3 is TGTGCCAGCAGCAAGTCACCGGACAGTTCCTACGAGCAGTACTTC.

This clone was seen a single time. The chain combines TRBV2 with TRBJ1-2, with 7 positions matching TRBD1. The CDR3 has 15 amino acids. The germline V gene has CDR1 SNHLY and CDR2 FYNNEI. Losses at the gene ends were 3 bases for V and 4 bases for J; bases not matched to a gene: 8. The CDR3 loop reads CASSDLGTATYGYTF. CDR3 nucleotides: TGTGCCAGCAGTGACCTCGGGACAGCGACCTATGGCTACACCTTC.

The chain couples TRBV3-1 (or the pseudogene TRBV3-2) to TRBJ1-6; D is possibly TRBD1 (6 bases). The CDR3 has 15 amino acids. CDR1 LGHDT and CDR2 YNNKEL come from the germline V gene (reference sequence). Deletions cut 4 bases from V and 6 bases from J, with 13 bases between. CDR3 loop: CASSLSGVRNSPLHF. CDR3 sequence (DNA): TGTGCCAGCAGCCTCTCAGGGGTTCGTAATTCACCCCTCCACTTT.

The chain uses TRBV5-4 and TRBJ1-1, with a possible D match to TRBD1 (6 bases). With 5 bases removed from V and 0 bases from J, the gap between germline ends came to 11 bases. This CDR3 has 14 amino acids. The germline gives CDR1 SGHNT, CDR2 YYREEE (reference sequence). The CDR3 here is CASSYQGMNTEAFF. The CDR3 DNA sequence: TGTGCCAGCAGTTACCAGGGGATGAACACTGAAGCTTTCTTT.

The chain combines TRBV10-3 with TRBJ2-1; 9 bases are shared with TRBD1. The CDR3 extends over 14 amino acids. The V and J ends lost 7 bases and 9 bases, in that order; junction bases with no gene match: 10. CDR1 is ENHRY and CDR2 is SYGVKD in the germline V gene. CDR3 nucleotides: TGTGCCATCATGGTTGGACAGGGGATGGCTGAGCAGTTCTTC. It codes for CAIMVGQGMAEQFF.

This clone was found once. V usage is TRBV10-2 and J usage is TRBJ1-1; maybe TRBD1 (6 bases). Per germline, CDR1 WSHSY and CDR2 SAAADI. The CDR3 contains 13 residues. V lost 9 bases and J lost 0, with 11 bases in between. The chain's CDR3 is CASSGGLNTEAFF. The CDR3, as DNA: TGCGCCAGTTCGGGGGGCTTGAACACTGAAGCTTTCTTT.

V usage is TRBV12-5 and J usage is TRBJ2-7, with 12 positions matching TRBD1. The germline V gene encodes CDR1 LGHNT and CDR2 FRNRAP. J was trimmed by 5 bases and V by 6 bases; bases with no gene match: 23. The CDR3 is made up of 20 amino acids. DNA for the CDR3: TGTGCTAGTGGCTCCGGAACAGGGACAGGGGGCGAAATAACCCGGGACGAGCAGTACGTC. This gives the protein CASGSGTGTGGEITRDEQYV.

The genes are TRBV23-1 and TRBJ2-3, with D possibly being TRBD1 (7 bases). TRBV23-1 is flagged as an ORF with uncertain function. V was trimmed by 9 bases and J by 4 bases, leaving 11 bases between them. The CDR3 loop spans 12 amino acids. CDR3 nucleotides: TGCGCCAGGCGGGACAGCTCAGATACGCAGTATTTT. This gives the protein CARRDSSDTQYF.

The chain joins TRBV19 to TRBJ2-2; D uncertain. The V end was cut by 7 bases, the J end by 0 bases, with 9 bases between. This CDR3 comprises 14 residues. The germline CDR1 and CDR2 sequences are LNHDA and SQIVND (reference sequence). The CDR3, as DNA: TGTGCCAGTAAGGAACAGCCGAACACCGGGGAGCTGTTTTTT. This gives the protein CASKEQPNTGELFF. The full variable domain, its missing parts supplied by reference TRBV19 and TRBJ2-2, is DGGITQSPKYLFRKEGQNVTLSCEQNLNHDAMYWYRQDPGQGLRLIYYSQIVNDFQKGDIAEGYSVSREKKESFPLTVTSAQKNPTAFYLCASKEQPNTGELFFGEGSRLTVL.

The V call is TRBV4-1, the J call TRBJ1-4; the match to TRBD1 covers 10 bases. The CDR3 is 14 residues long. Germline CDR1 and CDR2: MGHRA and YSYEKL. V dropped 3 bases and J dropped 6; count of bases not matched to a gene: 1. CDR3 region: CASSHGTGDEKLFF. The CDR3 nucleotides read TGCGCCAGCAGCCACGGGACAGGGGATGAAAAACTGTTTTTT.

The CDR3 DNA reads TGCGCCAGCAGCTTGGCCAGCGGGGGGCCGCGAACTGAAGCTTTCTTT. The encoded protein is CASSLASGGPRTEAFF. The chain recombines TRBV5-1 with TRBJ1-1, with D perhaps matching TRBD1 (6 bases). The CDR3 is made up of 16 amino acids. V lost 0 bases, J lost 5 bases, and 17 bases lay in between. Germline assignment: CDR1 SGHRS and CDR2 YFSETQ.

This clone was counted ten times or more. This chain links TRBV2 with TRBJ2-7, with 8 bases aligning to TRBD1. Germline CDR1 reads SNHLY; CDR2 reads FYNNEI. V lost 8 bases, J lost 0 bases, and 6 bases stayed unmatched. This CDR3 has 14 amino acids. CDR3 sequence (DNA): TGTGCCAGCGTACCGGGACAGGTCTCCTACGAGCAGTACTTC. Protein product: CASVPGQVSYEQYF. Full variable domain (rest looked up from reference TRBV2 and TRBJ2-7): EPEVTQTPSHQVTQMGQEVILRCVPISNHLYFYWYRQILGQKVEFLVSFYNNEISEKSEIFDDQFSVERPDGSNFTLKIRSTKLEDSAMYFCASVPGQVSYEQYFGPGTRLTVT.

Concerning this clone: A junction end diverges from the germline sequence, so it may reflect a read error. The V call is TRBV5-1, the J call TRBJ2-2, with 7 nucleotides matching TRBD2. From germline, CDR1 is SGHRS and CDR2 YFSETQ. This CDR3 is 17 amino acids long. The CDR3 nucleotides are TGCGCCAGCAGGTTGGGAATGACTAGCCGGAACACCGGGGAGCTGTTTTTT. This encodes CASRLGMTSRNTGELFF.

This clone was seen a few times. The V and J genes are TRBV9 and TRBJ2-1; TRBD2 matches 13 bases. Losses at the gene ends were 3 bases for V and 9 bases for J; bases not matched to a gene: 9. There are 16 residues in the CDR3. In germline, CDR1 is SGDLS, CDR2 YYNGEE. The CDR3: CASSARLAGGPGEQFF. DNA for the CDR3: TGTGCCAGCAGCGCCCGACTAGCGGGGGGCCCAGGTGAGCAGTTCTTC.

The chain has TRBV6-5 and TRBJ2-1; D possibly corresponds to TRBD2 (6 bases). Trimming took 1 base from V and 8 from J, leaving 18 bases between them. There are 16 residues in the CDR3. Germline assignment: CDR1 MNHEY and CDR2 SVGAGI. The CDR3 is CASSYWRDPRGDEQFF. The CDR3 DNA sequence: TGTGCCAGCAGTTACTGGCGGGACCCGCGGGGAGATGAGCAGTTCTTC.